These T cell receptor beta chains were read from a single sample in a study of T-cell reconstitution after alpha-beta-depleted transplantation in children. Via MiXCR, TCRdb re-called the PCR reads, giving one row per CDR3 protein. In the table there are 350,000 to 400,000 distinct CDR3 sequences, 20% of which are singletons. Material: PBMCs from the stem cell graft donor, obtained from the stem cell graft. The origin of the receptors is a human donor who donated a stem cell graft to a child with acute myeloid leukemia. CDR3s include the opening cysteine and the closing phenylalanine or tryptophan. D genes are given only for firm matches. Size values are once, few and many counts, or a class for expanded clones, and some rows have none.

size,J,D,V,DNA,CDR3
once,TRBJ2-2,.,TRBV7-3,TGTGCCAGCAGCTTAGAGGGTCTAGCTACGGCCGGGGAGCTGTTTTTT,CASSLEGLATAGELFF
.,TRBJ2-7,TRBD2,TRBV4-1,TGCGCCAGCAGCCGACTGGGACTAGCGGGTGGCTCCTACGAGCAGTACTTC,CASSRLGLAGGSYEQYF
.,TRBJ2-7,TRBD2,TRBV10-3,TGTGCCATCAGCTCTAGCGGGAGGGCCTACGAGCAGTACTTC,CAISSSGRAYEQYF
many,TRBJ2-1,TRBD2,TRBV10-3,TGTGCCATCAGTGAGTCGGGAGGGGAGGAGCAGTTCTTC,CAISESGGEEQFF
few,TRBJ1-5,TRBD1,TRBV20-1,TGCAGTGCTAGTGTTTCGACAGGGGGCCATCAGCCCCAGCATTTT,CSASVSTGGHQPQHF
many,TRBJ2-1,TRBD1,TRBV12-3/TRBV12-4,TGTGCCAGCAGTTCCCCGATGAACAGGGGGGCAAACAATGAGCAGTTCTTC,CASSSPMNRGANNEQFF
.,TRBJ2-7,TRBD2,TRBV7-2,TGTGCCAGCAGCTTCTCAGCGGGAGCTCAGGAGCAGTACTTC,CASSFSAGAQEQYF
many,TRBJ2-7,TRBD1,TRBV4-3,TGCGCCAGCAGCCAGGGGGCGGGACAGGGGGCGTACGAGCAGTACTTC,CASSQGAGQGAYEQYF
few,TRBJ2-7,.,TRBV20-1,TGCAGTGCTAGAGGAGAGGTGGGGAACGAGCAGTACTTC,CSARGEVGNEQYF
once,TRBJ1-2,TRBD1,TRBV7-2,TGTGCCAGCAGCGCGGACAGGGGGCGCTATGGCTACACCTTC,CASSADRGRYGYTF
few,TRBJ2-1,.,TRBV15,TGTGCCACCAGCAGAGATCTAACGGGGACGAATGAGCAGTTCTTC,CATSRDLTGTNEQFF
many,TRBJ2-1,TRBD2,TRBV5-1,TGCGCCAGCAGCTCTAGCGGGAGGCGCTACAATGAGCAGTTCTTC,CASSSSGRRYNEQFF
many,TRBJ1-2,TRBD1,TRBV6-2/TRBV6-3,TGTGCCAGCAGTTACCCATCCGACAGGGAAGATGGCTACACCTTC,CASSYPSDREDGYTF
.,TRBJ1-6,.,TRBV7-2,TGTGCCAGCCAGCGCCTGGCACGGGATTCACCCCTCCACTTT,CASQRLARDSPLHF
.,TRBJ2-1,TRBD2,TRBV24-1,TGTGCCACCAGTGATTCCCTAGCTAGCGGACCGTCATACTCGGAGCAGTTCTTC,CATSDSLASGPSYSEQFF
few,TRBJ2-1,.,TRBV25-1,TGTGCCAAGGAGGGCCTTCTTTACAATGAGCAGTTCTTC,CAKEGLLYNEQFF
many,TRBJ2-1,TRBD1,TRBV29-1,TGCAGCGTTGAAGACACAGGGGGCGAAAGGAATGAGCAGTTCTTC,CSVEDTGGERNEQFF
.,TRBJ1-4,TRBD1,TRBV13,TGTGCCAGCAGCACGAGGGGGCGGGGGTCGACTAATGAAAAACTGTTTTTT,CASSTRGRGSTNEKLFF
once,TRBJ2-7,TRBD2,TRBV9,TGTGCCAGCAGCGTAGACCCGGGGACTAGCGGCGCCTACGAGCAGTACTTC,CASSVDPGTSGAYEQYF
many,TRBJ2-7,.,TRBV28,TGTGCCAGCAGTCTTTCGGACTACGAGCAGTACTTC,CASSLSDYEQYF
once,TRBJ2-1,TRBD2,TRBV28,TGTGCCAGCAGCTCCATACTAGCGGGAGGGCCCTATGAGCAGTTCTTC,CASSSILAGGPYEQFF
.,TRBJ1-4,.,TRBV28,TGTGCCAGCAGTTTATCAGAATCAGGGGTGACTAATGAAAAACTGTTTTTT,CASSLSESGVTNEKLFF
few,TRBJ2-7,TRBD2,TRBV7-9,TGTGCCAGCAGCTTAGGTAGCGGGAGATCCCACGAGCAGTACTTC,CASSLGSGRSHEQYF
.,TRBJ1-1,TRBD1,TRBV12-3/TRBV12-4,TGTGCCAGCAGTTTACAGGCAGGGGGCGCCGGGAACACTGAAGCTTTCTTT,CASSLQAGGAGNTEAFF
.,TRBJ1-2,.,TRBV28,TGTGCCAGCAGTTCCCCGGACAGCTATGGCTACACCTTC,CASSSPDSYGYTF
many,TRBJ2-7,.,TRBV9,TGTGCCAGCAGCGTAGCTCCAGGACCCTACGAGCAGTACTTC,CASSVAPGPYEQYF
.,TRBJ2-1,TRBD2,TRBV6-2/TRBV6-3,TGTGCCAGCAGAATCTGGGCAAGGACTAGCGGGAGGGCCGGGACTTATCCCAATGAGCAGTTCTTC,CASRIWARTSGRAGTYPNEQFF
few,TRBJ2-7,TRBD2,TRBV20-1,TGCAGTGCCCCAACGACTAGCGGGAGCCGGGAGCAGTACTTC,CSAPTTSGSREQYF
many,TRBJ2-7,.,TRBV3-1,TGCGCCAGCAGCCAAGTTGGAAACGAGCAGTACTTC,CASSQVGNEQYF
few,TRBJ2-1,.,TRBV7-2,TGTGCCAGCAGCTTAGTTTCCGGGGATGAGCAGTTCTTC,CASSLVSGDEQFF
few,TRBJ1-1,.,TRBV20-1,TGCAGTGCTAGAAAGGGGGGGCGGACGAACACTGAAGCTTTCTTT,CSARKGGRTNTEAFF
.,TRBJ1-5,.,TRBV5-1,TGCGCCAGCAGCCCTGATGGGGGTGGGAATCAGCCCCAGCATTTT,CASSPDGGGNQPQHF
.,TRBJ2-1,TRBD2,TRBV20-1,TGCAGTGCTAGGAATAGCGGGAGTATATCAGAAGAGCAGTTCTTC,CSARNSGSISEEQFF
.,TRBJ2-4,.,TRBV6-2/TRBV6-3,TGTGCCAGCAGTTCGGGGAGACAGCCGGCCAAAAACATTCAGTACTTC,CASSSGRQPAKNIQYF
.,TRBJ2-2,TRBD1,TRBV28,TGTGCCAGCAGTTTAGGGGGACAGGGCGACGGGGAGCTGTTTTTT,CASSLGGQGDGELFF
few,TRBJ1-2,.,TRBV6-1,TGTGCCAGCAGTGTAAACGTCTATGGCTACACCTTC,CASSVNVYGYTF